One T cell receptor (beta chain) is described in this entry. The CDR3 sequence is 16 residues long. CDR1 is SGHNT, CDR2 YYREEE, per germline (reference sequence). Unmatched junction bases numbered 7, after V lost 0 bases and J lost 7 bases. In the PCR, 60 Vbeta and 13 Jbeta primers were used. Generated by immunoSEQ multiplex PCR, the TCRdb table keeps only in-frame clones and is missing some. Its table lists 150,000 to 200,000 clones. The data belong to a study of cytomegalovirus exposure and HLA in healthy donors. Study information: Researchers found that more than 70% of 350 to 500 genotyped donors fell within the Caucasian-associated ancestry cluster.

The receptor was isolated from a man aged 25 to 40 in good health and CMV-seronegative. Specimen: PBMCs. J is TRBJ2-1 and V is TRBV5-4; TRBD1 matches at 10 bases. As DNA, the CDR3 is TGTGCCAGCAGCTTGGCGGTAGACAGGGGGCAAAATGAGCAGTTCTTC. Amino acid sequence: CASSLAVDRGQNEQFF. The full variable domain, with the rest looked up from reference TRBV5-4 and TRBJ2-1, is ETGVTQSPTHLIKTRGQQVTLRCSSQSGHNTVSWYQQALGQGPQFIFQYYREEENGRGNFPPRFSGLQFPNYSSELNVNALELDDSALYLCASSLAVDRGQNEQFFGPGTRLTVL.